This T cell receptor (beta chain) was recorded in a study of shared clonotypes between healthy human individuals. Study at large: A few men and a couple of women, aged 18 to 49, were donors.

This CDR3 has 13 amino acids. CDR1 SGHAT and CDR2 FQNNGV come from the germline V gene. Trimming took off 0 bases at V and 3 bases at J, with 6 bases between the two ends. Naive-designated CD8 cells lacked CD45RO, were positively enriched for CCR7, and omitted terminally differentiated effector memory CD45RA+ cells. Sequencing used immunoSEQ multiplex PCR; TCRdb keeps in-frame clones, though not all of them. Altogether around 600,000 clones are present, more than 95% being singletons, with the ten largest covering 0.3%. Points from the study as a whole: Memory subsets generally showed smaller estimated richness than naive subsets did.

As concerns this clone: The antigen is not known. Other DNA sequences in this specimen translate into the identical CDR3.

The origin of this receptor is a young man in good health. The sample was naive CD8+ T cells sorted from blood. The rearrangement links TRBV11-2 to TRBJ2-7, with a weak D call TRBD1 (5 bases). The CDR3 protein is CASSLDRGYEQYF. The DNA of the CDR3 is TGTGCCAGCAGCTTAGATAGGGGCTACGAGCAGTACTTC.